Below, one TCR beta chain is given with its context. This specimen comes from a study of OX40 agonist ivuxolimab in advanced cancers. Using immunoSEQ multiplex PCR, the repertoire was profiled, and TCRdb retains in-frame clones only, with some absent. The sample lists 55,000 to 75,000 clones, 84% seen once, with more than 2% in the top ten. The receptor was isolated from an adult with an advanced solid tumor such as melanoma, head and neck, liver or kidney cancer. This material consisted of CD4+ or CD8+ T cells sorted from blood, taken in a trial of the OX40 agonist ivuxolimab.

The CDR3 is CASSPPERHTQYF. The CDR3 bases are TGTGCCAGTAGTCCTCCCGAACGGCATACGCAGTATTTT. The rearrangement joins TRBV19 to TRBJ2-3; D unresolved. CDR1 is LNHDA and CDR2 is SQIVND in the germline V gene (reference sequence). This CDR3 contains 13 residues. V was shortened by 5 bases and J by 7 bases, with 13 bases between the two germline ends.